This is a list of T cell receptor beta chains from one sample in a study of radiotherapy plus CTLA-4 blockade in lung cancer. Clones were sequenced by immunoSEQ multiplex PCR, and TCRdb holds only the in-frame ones, with some missing. The data contain about 40,000 clones, roughly 79% of them seen just once; the ten biggest clones take up 23%. Sequencing was performed on peripheral blood, taken from a patient treated with radiotherapy plus ipilimumab. The receptors come from a human donor with non-small cell lung cancer that progressed on radiotherapy plus ipilimumab. Each CDR3 is given without its conserved first and last residue.

j_gene,v_gene,CDR3aa
TRBJ1-1,TRBV18,ASSPGVRGPEAF
TRBJ1-1,TRBV6-5,ASSSQIMNTEAF
TRBJ2-3,TRBV28,ASSTIVGPTVGMDTQY
TRBJ2-7,TRBV9,ASSVAGVPYEQY
TRBJ2-7,TRBV6-5,ASSPASGAYEQY
TRBJ1-2,TRBV10-3,AISESAAGVRNYGYT
TRBJ1-1,TRBV7-9,ASDSRPNTEAF
TRBJ2-3,TRBV27,ASSLSEGHTQY
TRBJ2-1,TRBV19,ASGILAGNYNEQF
TRBJ2-1,TRBV18,ASSLPQGGNEQF
TRBJ1-5,TRBV7-9,ASSLGTAYSNQPQH
TRBJ1-4,TRBV6-1,ASSALGQGSEKLF
TRBJ1-6,TRBV7-2,ASSLTGLSNSPLH
TRBJ2-6,TRBV5-1,ASRPGQPSSGANVLT
TRBJ1-4,TRBV5-1,ASSLQGSPGNEKLF
TRBJ1-2,TRBV2,ASSELQGTYGYT
TRBJ2-3,TRBV7-3,ASSLAVAGGLMTDTQY
TRBJ2-2,TRBV19,ASNASPTGTGELF
TRBJ1-1,TRBV6-1,ASSEVVGDTEAF
TRBJ1-4,TRBV6-1,ASSEVGGGGEKLF
TRBJ2-5,TRBV5-6,ASSLAEQGYVETQY
TRBJ1-6,TRBV5-5,ASSLDRGRVSPLH
TRBJ2-3,TRBV5-1,ASSLKAGSGTDTQY
TRBJ1-1,TRBV7-2,ASSLAGQVVSTEAF
TRBJ2-1,TRBV14,ASSQFWVTSGGPSYNEQF
TRBJ2-1,TRBV7-9,ASSSDRHEGYNEQF
TRBJ1-5,TRBV18,ASSPQGGHQPQH
TRBJ1-3,TRBV7-2,ASSVQTGGSSGNTIY
TRBJ2-5,TRBV2,ASGGLAGAQY
TRBJ1-1,TRBV6-6,ASSKGGQGATEAF
TRBJ2-7,TRBV6-1,ASREPGQGFNEQY
TRBJ2-1,TRBV4-2,ASSQDSSGGGSYNEQF
TRBJ2-2,TRBV4-1,ASSQYSGGNTGELF
TRBJ1-2,TRBV5-4,ASSILAVSYGYT
TRBJ1-1,TRBV18,ASSPTGQGAPNTEAF
TRBJ1-1,TRBV2,ASISWRSVNTEAF
.,TRBV29-1,SVESVGTSGSEQY
TRBJ2-6,TRBV7-2,ASSLAFQGPGANVLT
TRBJ1-2,TRBV20-1,SAPDSYGYT
TRBJ2-5,TRBV9,ASSSSGGGAGETQY